The clone carrying this T cell receptor (beta chain) came up a few times. Antigen specificity is unknown. The CDR3 extends over 16 amino acids. The germline V gene encodes CDR1 DFQATT and CDR2 SNEGSKA (reference sequence). With 6 bases clipped from V and 2 bases from J, the junction kept 11 bases outside the gene matches. This sample was taken from a study of vaccination and CD4 T cells after COVID-19. Overall study context: Each participant underwent a two-dose regimen of either the BNT162b2 or the mRNA-1273 vaccine. Stimulation of the cells used overlapping spike peptide pools from SARS-CoV-2 and from the common cold coronaviruses HCoV-NL63, HCoV-OC43 and HCoV-229E.

The sample's treatment: roughly nine-day PBMC culture with coronavirus spike peptide pools or control peptides (ViraFEST assay). Study-wide results and caveats: Spike mono-reactivity was the property of 304 of 307 vaccine-specific clones in convalescent patients.

CD4+ T cells that had been cultured provided DNA sequenced with the Oncomine TCR Beta short-read assay. TCRdb recomputed calls from the PCR reads with MiXCR, one row per CDR3 protein. The sample carries about 12,000 distinct CDR3 sequences, over 50% recorded once. Sequenced material: CD4+ T cells from blood, cultured in vitro. This rearrangement joins TRBV20-1 to TRBJ2-1; 9 nucleotides match TRBD1. This receptor was identified in a human donor who had recovered from COVID-19. The DNA of the CDR3 is TGCAGTGCAACTCCTAACAGGGGGCTCCCCTACAATGAGCAGTTCTTC. Its translation is CSATPNRGLPYNEQFF.